This paragraph reports one T cell receptor (beta chain). The clone's antigen remains unknown. No base-level quality is on record; no much larger clone is a single base apart. One collaborating source in Seattle enrolled patients during active infection and followed them longitudinally through the course of disease. Whole blood was collected in K2EDTA tubes by collaborating institutions according to the institutions' own protocols. For TCRbeta analysis, collaborators shipped samples as frozen whole blood, isolated PBMCs, or DNA extracted from either of those sample types. TCRbeta CDR3 regions were amplified from genomic DNA using the immunoSEQ Assay, a bias-controlled multiplex PCR. Per the source publication's procedure: The number of nucleated cells in each sample was estimated from the amplification of reference gene primers within the assay. Sequence reads were collapsed and filtered to measure the absolute abundance of every unique TCRbeta CDR3 rearrangement. For each sample, productive Simpson clonality was calculated by taking the square root of Simpson's diversity index across productive rearrangements. Held by TCRdb, this immuneACCESS table contains in-frame sequences only and omits some clones. Under half of the omission traces to an unresolved V gene where checked; the cause of the rest is unknown. The V and J calls and clone size come from that table; D and trimming were worked out from the DNA. Within this sample are about 140,000 clones, with roughly 84% of them counted one time only. The top ten clones comprise 8.9% of the sample.

The data were obtained in a study of blood T cell repertoires in COVID-19 (dated by TCRdb to 2020 to 2021). Concerning the study at large: Samples from collaborators originated in the United States, Italy and Spain and spanned both the acute and convalescent phases of COVID-19. Where available, HLA class I and class II types were obtained from metadata supplied by the sample provider rather than from assay-based typing. The repertoires were released in a freely available public database meant as a resource for research on the immune response to SARS-CoV-2. A de-identified subject ID, COVID-19 status, age in years and sex were almost always included in the sample metadata. The material from the prospective study consisted of cDNA or gDNA derived from T cells, B-cell-depleted T cells, or PBMCs. Samples were obtained from the ongoing ImmuneRACE study (first 160 participants) and from about 1,300 subjects provided by 6 global collaborators. Deeply sampled blood TCRbeta repertoires from subjects exposed to, actively infected with, or recovered from COVID-19 were included in the dataset.

Summary of the overall study and its limitations: How much clinical and demographic metadata was included differed by source and by participant, and the metadata was provided uncurated.

The germline V gene sets CDR1 to MNHEY and CDR2 to SVGAGI. The CDR3 goes from the cysteine to the phenylalanine over 15 residues. The entry retains the CDR3 DNA only, 45 bases that are in frame from base 1. At the junction V is shortened by 4 bases and J by 3 bases; bases outside the gene matches: 5. The sample was peripheral blood. The clonotype was recovered from a young man with COVID-19, enrolled during active disease. The rearrangement joined TRBV6-5 to TRBJ2-7; 11 of the junction bases match TRBD2. In nucleotide form, the sequence is TGTGCCAGCAGTTCCGGGACTAGCGGCTTCTACGAGCAGTACTTC. This encodes CASSSGTSGFYEQYF.